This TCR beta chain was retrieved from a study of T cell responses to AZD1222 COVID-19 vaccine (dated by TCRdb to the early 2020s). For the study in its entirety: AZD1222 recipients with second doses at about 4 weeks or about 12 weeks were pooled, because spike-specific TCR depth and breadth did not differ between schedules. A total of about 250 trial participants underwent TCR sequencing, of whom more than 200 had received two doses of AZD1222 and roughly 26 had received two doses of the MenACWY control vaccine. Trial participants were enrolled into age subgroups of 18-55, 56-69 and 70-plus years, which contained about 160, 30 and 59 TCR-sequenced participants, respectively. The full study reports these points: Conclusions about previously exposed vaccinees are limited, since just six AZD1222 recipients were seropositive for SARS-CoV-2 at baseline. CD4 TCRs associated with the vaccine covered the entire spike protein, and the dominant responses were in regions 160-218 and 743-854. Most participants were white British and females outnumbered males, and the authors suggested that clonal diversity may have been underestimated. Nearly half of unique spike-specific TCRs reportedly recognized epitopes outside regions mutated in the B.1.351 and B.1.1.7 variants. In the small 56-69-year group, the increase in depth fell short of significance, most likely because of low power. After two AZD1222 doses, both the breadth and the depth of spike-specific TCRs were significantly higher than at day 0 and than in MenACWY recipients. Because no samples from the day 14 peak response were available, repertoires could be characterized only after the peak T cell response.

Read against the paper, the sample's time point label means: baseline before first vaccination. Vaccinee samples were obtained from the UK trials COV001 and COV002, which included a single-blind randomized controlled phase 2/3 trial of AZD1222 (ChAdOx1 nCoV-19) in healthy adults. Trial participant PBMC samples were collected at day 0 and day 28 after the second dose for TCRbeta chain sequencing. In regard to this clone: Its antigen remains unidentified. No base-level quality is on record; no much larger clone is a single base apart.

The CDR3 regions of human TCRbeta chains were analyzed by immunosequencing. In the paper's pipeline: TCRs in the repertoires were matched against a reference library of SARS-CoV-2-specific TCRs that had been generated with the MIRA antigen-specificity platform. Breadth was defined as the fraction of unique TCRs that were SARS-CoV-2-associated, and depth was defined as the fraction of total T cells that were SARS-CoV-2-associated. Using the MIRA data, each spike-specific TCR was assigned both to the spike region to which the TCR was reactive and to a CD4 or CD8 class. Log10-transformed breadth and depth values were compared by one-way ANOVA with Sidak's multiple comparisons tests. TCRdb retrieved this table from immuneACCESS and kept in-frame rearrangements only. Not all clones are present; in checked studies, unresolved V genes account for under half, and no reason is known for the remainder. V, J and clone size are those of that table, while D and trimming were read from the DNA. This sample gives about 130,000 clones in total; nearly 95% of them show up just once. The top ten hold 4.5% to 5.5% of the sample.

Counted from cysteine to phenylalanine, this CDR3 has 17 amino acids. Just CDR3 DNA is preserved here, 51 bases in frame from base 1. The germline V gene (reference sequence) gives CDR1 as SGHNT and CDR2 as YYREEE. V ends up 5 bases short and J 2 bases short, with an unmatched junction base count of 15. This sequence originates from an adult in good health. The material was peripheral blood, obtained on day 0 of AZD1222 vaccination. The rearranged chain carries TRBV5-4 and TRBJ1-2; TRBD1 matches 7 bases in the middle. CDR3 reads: CASRVALGQTINYGYTF. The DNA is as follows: TGTGCCAGCAGGGTTGCCCTGGGACAGACTATCAACTATGGCTACACCTTC.